This T cell receptor beta chain appears in the sequencing data of a study of T-cell reconstitution after alpha-beta-depleted transplantation in children (dated by TCRdb to between 2015 and 2016). With regard to the full study: Using TCR repertoire profiling, the study followed T-cell immune reconstitution in a quantitative way in children after TCRalphabeta/CD19-depleted allogeneic hematopoietic cell transplantation.

V is pruned by 0 bases and J by 5 bases, leaving 11 bases of the junction without a gene match. Based on the germline V gene, the CDR1 and CDR2 sequences are SGDLS and YYNGEE. From the cysteine up to the phenylalanine, the CDR3 has a length of 16 residues. Just CDR3 DNA is preserved here, 48 bases in frame from base 1. This clonotype was picked up a small number of times. What this receptor recognizes is not known. No quality values exist for individual bases; no much larger clone is one base distant. Library preparation used PCR. TCRdb shows the sequencer as Illumina HiSeq 2500. Molecular barcoding was employed in the preparation of TCR libraries, with unique molecular identifiers being used to normalize TCRbeta repertoire quantification. Through fastp at Q25 and MiXCR, TCRdb rebuilt clones from the public reads, retaining in-frame beta chains. CDR3 protein duplicates are merged, each entry listing the most common genes and DNA. The sample data list roughly 200,000 distinct CDR3 sequences, and about 9.5% of these were observed just once. The ten largest account for approximately 5.9% of the sample.

The sequenced sample was PBMCs from the stem cell graft donor, obtained from the stem cell graft. The TCR originated in a human donor who donated a stem cell graft to a child with acute lymphoblastic leukemia. This receptor chain uses TRBV9 and TRBJ2-7, and TRBD2 matches 7 of the central bases. The nucleotide sequence reads TGTGCCAGCAGCGTAGTCCAGTGGGGGGGGATCCACGAGCAGTACTTC. Protein translation: CASSVVQWGGIHEQYF. The CDR3 plus the reference TRBV9 and TRBJ2-7 genes for the other parts give the full variable domain: DSGVTQTPKHLITATGQRVTLRCSPRSGDLSVYWYQQSLDQGLQFLIQYYNGEERAKGNILERFSAQQFPDLHSELNLSSLELGDSALYFCASSVVQWGGIHEQYFGPGTRLTVT.